This note documents a single TCR beta chain sequence. Antigen specificity is unknown. The entry originates in a study of cytomegalovirus exposure and HLA in healthy donors. Findings and caveats of the study: It was only CMV serostatus that was available as immune exposure information. A likely sequencing artifact accounted for one observed cluster of highly shared sequence variants.

13 Jbeta primers and 60 Vbeta primers were used for the PCR. As processed by the authors: The authors later counted about 80 million unique TCR beta chains, roughly 10 million of them shared. Generated by immunoSEQ multiplex PCR, the TCRdb table keeps only in-frame clones and is missing some. That table furnishes V, J and clone size, whereas the DNA furnished D and trimming. The table lists roughly 130,000 clones, 60% to 75% of them singletons. Germline V CDR1 and CDR2: SGHDT, YYEEEE. CDR3 length equals 11 residues. V was shortened by 0 bases and J by 8 bases, with 5 bases between the two germline ends.

Sequences were obtained from PBMCs. This receptor was taken from a woman aged 45-65 years in good health and CMV-seropositive. V and J are TRBV5-6 and TRBJ1-2; D perhaps matches TRBD1 (5 bases). This CDR3 reads CASSLGGGYTF. DNA for the CDR3: TGTGCCAGCAGCTTGGGGGGCGGCTACACCTTC.